This TCR beta chain was captured in a study of cytotoxic CD8 clonotypes in ibrutinib-treated CLL. The data were produced by immunoSEQ multiplex PCR, yet TCRdb's version contains in-frame clones alone and is incomplete. The sample lists approximately 330,000 clones, roughly 80% occurring once. The junction had 8 bases not matched to a gene; V was cut back by 2 bases and J by 4 bases. This CDR3 is built from 16 residues. Germline V gene lookup returns CDR1 MNHEY and CDR2 SMNVEV (reference sequence). PBMCs that had been cryopreserved were the source of roughly 2 micrograms of genomic DNA for TCR beta libraries. Comment on this clone: Antigen specificity is unknown.

Study-wide results and caveats: There were differences in sampling times between sustained-remission and progressing patients. Private clonotypes, not public ones, expanded at ibrutinib response.

The chain uses TRBV27 and TRBJ1-2; 9 bases are a match to TRBD1. This specimen consisted of PBMCs, obtained before ibrutinib treatment. This sequence was found in a human donor with chronic lymphocytic leukemia. The CDR3 loop is CASSLSRTGAGYGYTF. Written as DNA, the CDR3 is TGTGCCAGCAGTTTAAGTCGGACAGGGGCAGGCTATGGCTACACCTTC.